The 4 T cell receptor beta chains below all came from one sample that was sequenced in a study of blood T cells in healthy people across ages. Primed by a sample-barcoded 5' primer and a J-beta primer mix, a second PCR proceeded for about 6 to 11 cycles. One entry per CDR3 protein, called by TCRdb with MiXCR from the 5' RACE reads. The data contain some 940,000 distinct CDR3 sequences, roughly 29% of them seen just once; the ten biggest clones take up 9.5% to 13%. These data are also associated with another study on T cells of mothers and their children.

Sequencing used blood. The source of these receptors is a middle-aged woman in good health.

This clonotype was found a few times. The chain has TRBV11-2 and TRBJ2-6, with D perhaps TRBD1 (6 bases). The CDR3 covers 16 residues. V lost 10 bases to trimming and J lost 2 bases, with 18 bases between them. Germline V gene lookup returns CDR1 SGHAT and CDR2 FQNNGV. The CDR3 DNA follows: TGTGCCATCCCAACTAGGGGGTTACCTGGGGCCAACGTCCTGACTTTC. Amino acid sequence: CAIPTRGLPGANVLTF.

This sequence joins TRBV7-9 and TRBJ2-5; 9 nucleotides match TRBD2. The J call may be wrong; the DNA end is better matched by TRBJ2-7. Germline loops: CDR1 SEHNR, CDR2 FQNEAQ (reference sequence). The CDR3 spans 15 residues. Written as DNA, the CDR3 is TGTGCCAGCAGCTTAGGATATAGCGGGGGAGGCGAGCAGTACTTC. This encodes CASSLGYSGGGEQYF.

This clonotype was observed at least ten times. This rearrangement joins TRBV29-1 to TRBJ2-1; D unresolved. Germline loops: CDR1 SQVTM, CDR2 ANQGSEA. V was pared by 6 bases and J by 3 bases, with 9 bases between. The CDR3 is 12 residues long. Here the CDR3 reads CSVESRYNEQFF. The DNA of the CDR3 is TGCAGCGTAGAGAGCCGCTACAATGAGCAGTTCTTC.

The gene calls are TRBV6-5 and TRBJ2-5, with D unclear. The CDR3 extends over 14 amino acids. Deletions cut 0 bases from V and 5 bases from J, with 10 bases between. CDR1 and CDR2 from the germline V gene are MNHEY and SVGAGI. The CDR3 sequence is CASSYSTLQETQYF. DNA for the CDR3: TGTGCCAGCAGTTACTCGACTCTACAGGAGACCCAGTACTTC.